The 19 T cell receptor beta chains below were found in one sample sequenced in a study of blood T cell repertoires in COVID-19. Generated by immunoSEQ multiplex PCR, the TCRdb table keeps only in-frame clones and is missing some. The profile shows about 210,000 clones, 88% of them singletons. Material: peripheral blood. The receptors here all came from a man aged 35 to 55 with acute or convalescent COVID-19.

The V and J genes are TRBV14 and TRBJ2-3; D not certain. CDR3 length equals 14 residues. Trimming took off 1 base at V and 0 bases at J, with 5 bases between the two ends. Looked up from germline, CDR1 is SGHDN and CDR2 is FVKESK. The CDR3 reads CASSQGLSTDTQYF. The CDR3 nucleotides are TGTGCCAGCAGCCAAGGCCTAAGCACAGATACGCAGTATTTT.

The chain joins TRBV10-3 to TRBJ1-2, with a tentative D call TRBD1 (5 bases). CDR1 and CDR2 from the germline V gene are ENHRY and SYGVKD. Deletions cut 3 bases from V and 6 bases from J, with 14 bases between. This CDR3 spans 14 amino acids. CDR3 sequence: CAISETPGRDGYTF. CDR3 nucleotide sequence: TGTGCCATCAGTGAAACCCCAGGGAGGGATGGCTACACCTTC.

This rearrangement joins TRBV2 to TRBJ1-1, with D possibly being TRBD1 (6 bases). The germline V gene has CDR1 SNHLY and CDR2 FYNNEI. V lost 7 bases and J lost 6, with 9 bases in between. The CDR3 is made up of 11 amino acids. Here the CDR3 reads CASIWTAEAFF. Here the CDR3 DNA reads TGTGCCAGCATATGGACAGCTGAAGCTTTCTTT.

The chain couples TRBV5-8 to TRBJ1-6; D is ambiguous. The CDR3 has 16 residues. With 4 bases removed from V and 7 bases from J, the gap between germline ends came to 18 bases. Germline CDR1 SGHTS, CDR2 YDEGEE. CDR3 nucleotide sequence: TGTGCCAGCAGCCCCGAGAGGGTCCCCCGAAATTCACCCCTCCACTTT. As protein: CASSPERVPRNSPLHF.

The gene calls are TRBV6-5 and TRBJ1-5; maybe TRBD1 (6 bases). Germline V gene sequence: CDR1 MNHEY, CDR2 SVGAGI. The CDR3 is 15 residues long. The V and J ends lost 6 bases and 7 bases respectively, with 19 bases between them. This CDR3 is CASRTVGGRVQPQHF. CDR3 coding DNA: TGTGCCAGCAGAACCGTCGGGGGGCGAGTCCAGCCCCAGCATTTT.

The CDR3 DNA follows: TGCGCCCAAAGGGGGCGGATCAATGAAAAACTGTTTTTT. Translated: CAQRGRINEKLFF. This rearrangement joins TRBV5-1 to TRBJ1-4, with TRBD1 matching 7 bases. The CDR3 runs 13 residues. Germline V gene sequence: CDR1 SGHRS, CDR2 YFSETQ. V shed 10 bases and J 5 bases; nucleotides not matched to a gene: 8. Full variable domain (missing parts from reference TRBV5-1 and TRBJ1-4): KAGVTQTPRYLIKTRGQQVTLSCSPISGHRSVSWYQQTPGQGLQFLFEYFSETQRNKGNFPGRFSGRQFSNSRSEMNVSTLELGDSALYLCAQRGRINEKLFFGSGTQLSVL.

This chain uses TRBV10-3 with TRBJ1-1; perhaps TRBD1 as D (5 bases). The V end lost 5 bases, the J end lost 0 bases, and 16 bases lay between the germline ends. Germline V gene data show CDR1 as ENHRY and CDR2 as SYGVKD. The CDR3 spans 16 residues. The CDR3 coding sequence is TGTGCCATCAGTATACAGGAACTAGCTATGAACACTGAAGCTTTCTTT. Translating it yields CAISIQELAMNTEAFF.

The chain combines TRBV5-6 with TRBJ2-7; a possible D gene is TRBD2 (5 bases). Trimming cost V 0 bases and J 6 bases, with 7 bases left between them. Germline lookup yields CDR1 SGHDT and CDR2 YYEEEE. The CDR3 totals 12 residues. The CDR3, as DNA: TGTGCCAGCAGCTTGGCGGCGGGCGAGCAGTACTTC. It translates to CASSLAAGEQYF.

The rearrangement joins TRBV19 to TRBJ1-2; D may be TRBD1 (5 bases). Per germline, CDR1 LNHDA and CDR2 SQIVND (reference sequence). The CDR3 contains 13 residues. The V gene lost 5 bases and the J gene lost 8 bases, with 15 bases spanning the gap. CDR3 bases: TGTGCCAGTAGTGATACCCAGGGTGGCGGCTACACCTTC. It translates to CASSDTQGGGYTF.

The chain links TRBV2 to TRBJ1-5; tentative D call: TRBD1 (6 bases). Between the trimmed V and J ends, which lost 4 bases and 6 bases, there was a span of 16 bases. This CDR3 is 15 amino acids long. Germline V gives CDR1 SNHLY, CDR2 FYNNEI. In nucleotides, the CDR3 is TGTGCCAGCAGTGCCCGTCGGGGGGCGAGTCAGCCCCAGCATTTT. This translates into CASSARRGASQPQHF.

This chain links TRBV4-3 with TRBJ1-1, with 10 bases lining up with TRBD1. The CDR3 sequence is 17 residues long. Germline V gene data show CDR1 as LGHNA and CDR2 as YSLEER. V gave up 1 base and J gave up 0 bases; unmatched junction bases: 5. In DNA form, the CDR3 reads TGCGCCAGCAGCCAAGGGGGGACAGGGGCCATGAACACTGAAGCTTTCTTT. Encoded protein: CASSQGGTGAMNTEAFF.

This chain joins TRBV28 and TRBJ2-5; D is perhaps TRBD1 (5 bases). This CDR3 contains 14 residues. Germline V gives CDR1 MDHEN, CDR2 SYDVKM. Trimming took off 5 bases at V and 7 bases at J, with 17 bases between the two ends. CDR3 in DNA: TGTGCCAGCAGTCCCGACTTAGGGGCGCGGACCCAGTACTTC. This gives the protein CASSPDLGARTQYF. The variable domain in full, completed from reference TRBV28 and TRBJ2-5, reads DVKVTQSSRYLVKRTGEKVFLECVQDMDHENMFWYRQDPGLGLRLIYFSYDVKMKEKGDIPEGYSVSREKKERFSLILESASTNQTSMYLCASSPDLGARTQYFGPGTRLLVL.

The CDR3 DNA reads TGCGCCAGCAGCCAAGACCCCAACAGGAACTACGAGCAGTACTTC. Translating gives CASSQDPNRNYEQYF. This sequence joins TRBV4-1 and TRBJ2-7; D possibly corresponds to TRBD1 (5 bases). Trimming took off 0 bases at V and 3 bases at J, with 12 bases between the two ends. This CDR3 comprises 15 residues. Germline CDR1 and CDR2: MGHRA and YSYEKL.

The chain recombines TRBV24-1 with TRBJ1-1; D is uncertain. Trimming pared 6 bases from V and 5 bases from J, leaving 12 bases between. The CDR3 contains 13 residues. Germline V gives CDR1 KGHDR, CDR2 SFDVKD. CDR3 region: CATSPRGGTEAFF. CDR3 in DNA: TGTGCCACCAGTCCCCGGGGTGGAACTGAAGCTTTCTTT.

The J gene is TRBJ1-3, the V gene TRBV9, with TRBD1 matching 7 bases. Germline loops: CDR1 SGDLS, CDR2 YYNGEE. V lost 4 bases to trimming and J lost 0 bases; unmatched junction nucleotides: 7. The CDR3 sequence is 16 residues long. In nucleotides, the CDR3 is TGTGCCAGCAGCACCTGGACAGGAAGCTCTGGAAACACCATATATTTT. As protein: CASSTWTGSSGNTIYF. Variable domain in full (rest from reference TRBV9 and TRBJ1-3): DSGVTQTPKHLITATGQRVTLRCSPRSGDLSVYWYQQSLDQGLQFLIQYYNGEERAKGNILERFSAQQFPDLHSELNLSSLELGDSALYFCASSTWTGSSGNTIYFGEGSWLTVV.

The chain uses TRBV6-2 or TRBV6-3 and TRBJ2-7, with 12 positions matching TRBD2. The junction had 10 bases not matched to a gene; V was cut back by 5 bases and J by 2 bases. CDR3 length: 17 amino acids. Germline assignment: CDR1 MNHEY and CDR2 SVGEGT. This CDR3 reads CASSPGLAGSVPYEQYF. DNA of the CDR3: TGTGCCAGCAGTCCAGGACTAGCGGGAAGTGTCCCCTACGAGCAGTACTTC.

The J gene is TRBJ1-1, the V gene TRBV9; D remains unclear. The length of the CDR3 is 13 residues. The V and J ends lost 3 bases and 1 base respectively, with 7 bases between them. Germline lookup yields CDR1 SGDLS and CDR2 YYNGEE. The CDR3 is CASSAYKNTEAFF. The CDR3 DNA reads TGTGCCAGCAGCGCATACAAGAACACTGAAGCTTTCTTT.

This chain uses TRBV5-4 with TRBJ2-7; 8 bases map to TRBD1. V lost 2 bases, J lost 3 bases, and 7 bases stayed unmatched. The germline CDR1 and CDR2 sequences are SGHNT and YYREEE (reference sequence). The CDR3 covers 15 residues. CDR3 protein: CASSFLTGGGYEQYF. CDR3 nucleotides: TGTGCCAGCAGCTTTCTTACAGGGGGAGGCTACGAGCAGTACTTC.

Turning to this clone: The germline gene is not matched at one end of the junction; a read error may be the cause. This chain joins TRBV14 and TRBJ2-5; D is possibly TRBD1 (6 bases). The CDR3 spans 12 residues. The germline gives CDR1 SGHDN, CDR2 FVKESK. CDR3 sequence: CARSQGLETQYF. The CDR3 region has the DNA TGTGCCAGAAGCCAGGGGCTAGAGACCCAGTACTTC.